One sample yielded the 10 T cell receptor beta chains listed below, sequenced in a study of shared clonotypes between healthy human individuals. Data came from immunoSEQ multiplex PCR; TCRdb stores just in-frame clones and leaves some out. The profile covers 2 million or so clones, with about 95% appearing a single time and 1.1% taken by the ten largest. Terminally differentiated effector memory CD45RA+ cells were excluded by CCR7 positive selection of CD45RO-negative cells. Sequencing was performed on naive CD8+ T cells sorted from blood. These receptors were taken from a man aged 18 to 35 in good health.

The CDR3, as DNA: TGTGCCAGGCGGGGCAGACAAGAGACCCAGTACTTC. The encoded protein is CARRGRQETQYF. V and J are TRBV21-1 and TRBJ2-5; the table's TRBD2 call for D was not verified on the DNA. TRBV21-1 corresponds to a pseudogene. This CDR3 contains 12 residues.

This clone was observed a single time. CDR3 residues: CSVQAGANTGELFF. In nucleotides, the CDR3 is TGCAGCGTTCAAGCCGGGGCGAACACCGGGGAGCTGTTTTTT. The chain joins TRBV29-1 to TRBJ2-2, with a tentative D call TRBD2 (5 bases). This CDR3 region has 14 residues. The germline V gene encodes CDR1 SQVTM and CDR2 ANQGSEA. The germline V and J ends were trimmed by 5 bases and 0 bases, with 10 bases remaining between them.

The chain joins TRBV28 to TRBJ2-3; no firm D call. Germline V gene lookup returns CDR1 MDHEN and CDR2 SYDVKM. V dropped 2 bases and J dropped 6 bases, with 0 bases sitting between them. The CDR3 spans 10 residues. The CDR3 here is CASSLDTQYF. The CDR3 DNA reads TGTGCCAGCAGTTTAGATACGCAGTATTTT.

To note about this clone: The sample holds other DNA sequences that translate to the same CDR3. The chain joins TRBV9 to TRBJ2-7, with 8 bases that match TRBD1. This CDR3 spans 14 amino acids. The trim removed 4 bases at V and 0 bases at J, leaving 3 bases unmatched. Germline CDR1 SGDLS, CDR2 YYNGEE. The DNA of the CDR3 is TGTGCCAGCAGCTCAGGACAGGGCTCCTACGAGCAGTACTTC. Its translation is CASSSGQGSYEQYF.

The rearrangement uses TRBV11-2 and TRBJ2-7; 10 bases fit TRBD1. This CDR3 is built from 14 residues. Unmatched junction bases numbered 6, after V lost 5 bases and J lost 5 bases. From germline, CDR1 is SGHAT and CDR2 FQNNGV. CDR3 in amino acids: CASSAGTGVHEQYF. The CDR3 DNA reads TGTGCCAGCAGCGCCGGGACAGGGGTCCACGAGCAGTACTTC.

J is TRBJ1-5 and V is TRBV5-1; 7 nucleotides align to TRBD1. The CDR3 totals 17 residues. V was clipped by 7 bases and J by 1 base; unmatched bases: 14. Germline CDR1 reads SGHRS; CDR2 reads YFSETQ. The CDR3 sequence: CASRGQKAAESNQPQHF. As DNA, the CDR3 is TGCGCCAGCCGGGGACAGAAGGCGGCTGAAAGCAATCAGCCCCAGCATTTT.

This chain connects TRBV30 to TRBJ2-2, with D perhaps matching TRBD1 (6 bases). V dropped 5 bases and J dropped 1 base, with 8 bases sitting between them. CDR1 GTSNPN and CDR2 SVGIG come from the germline V gene (reference sequence). The length of the CDR3 is 13 residues. The CDR3 DNA sequence: TGTGCCTGGGACAGGAGGAACACCGGGGAGCTGTTTTTT. Its translation is CAWDRRNTGELFF. The full variable domain, with the rest looked up from reference TRBV30 and TRBJ2-2, is SQTIHQWPATLVQPVGSPLSLECTVEGTSNPNLYWYRQAAGRGLQLLFYSVGIGQISSEVPQNLSASRPQDRQFILSSKKLLLSDSGFYLCAWDRRNTGELFFGEGSRLTVL.

This chain connects TRBV4-1 to TRBJ1-1, with D perhaps TRBD1 (5 bases). Germline V gives CDR1 MGHRA, CDR2 YSYEKL. This CDR3 is built from 15 residues. V dropped 3 bases and J dropped 1 base, with 12 bases sitting between them. CDR3 DNA sequence: TGCGCCAGCAGCCAGACGACAGCCCCGAACACTGAAGCTTTCTTT. This encodes CASSQTTAPNTEAFF.

This chain links TRBV4-3 with TRBJ2-7, with 10 bases aligning to TRBD2. CDR3 length: 13 amino acids. Germline CDR1 and CDR2: LGHNA and YSLEER. V shed 4 bases, J shed 6 bases, and the junction held 3 bases outside the gene matches. The CDR3 coding sequence is TGCGCCAGCAGCCCATCTAGCGGGAGCGAGCAGTACTTC. Residues: CASSPSSGSEQYF.

The chain is built from TRBV7-2 and TRBJ2-6, with 7 positions matching TRBD1. CDR3 length equals 17 residues. J lost 8 bases, V lost 5 bases, and 15 bases had no gene match. In germline, CDR1 is SGHTA, CDR2 FQGNSA. CDR3 in DNA: TGTGCCAGCAGCCCGAACAGGGGACCTGGACTGTCCAACGTCCTGACTTTC. It specifies CASSPNRGPGLSNVLTF.